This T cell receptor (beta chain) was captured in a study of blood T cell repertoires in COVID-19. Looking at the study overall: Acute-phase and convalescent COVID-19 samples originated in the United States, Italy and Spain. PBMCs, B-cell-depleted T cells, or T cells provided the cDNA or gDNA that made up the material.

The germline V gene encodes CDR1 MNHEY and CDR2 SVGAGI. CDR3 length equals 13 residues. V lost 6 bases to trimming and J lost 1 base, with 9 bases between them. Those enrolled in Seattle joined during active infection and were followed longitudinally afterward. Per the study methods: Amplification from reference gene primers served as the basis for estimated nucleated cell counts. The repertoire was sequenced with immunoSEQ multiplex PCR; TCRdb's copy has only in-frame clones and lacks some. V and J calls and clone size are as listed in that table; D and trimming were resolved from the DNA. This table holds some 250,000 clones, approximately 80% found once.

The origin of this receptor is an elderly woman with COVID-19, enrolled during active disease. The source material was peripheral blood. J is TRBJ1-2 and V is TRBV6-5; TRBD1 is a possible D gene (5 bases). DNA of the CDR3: TGTGCCAGCAGGGAGACAGTTAACTATGGCTACACCTTC. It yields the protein CASRETVNYGYTF.